The sample holds a few counts of the clone carrying this TCR beta chain. Its antigen is not known. CDR1 MNHGY and CDR2 SAAAGT come from the germline V gene. The CDR3 length is 15 residues. V was clipped by 6 bases and J by 7 bases, with 16 bases between them. The source of the sample is a study of T cell repertoires in cytomegalovirus infection. As for the study in general: Public TCR beta signature analysis indicated the presence of both CMV infection and matching HLA type. General observations from the study: HLA-C-restricted CMV clonotypes gave the most frequent clonotype in two of eight donors. Adding up the frequency of public TCR beta families identified people who carried CMV plus the relevant HLA.

TCRdb passed the reads through MiXCR, listing each CDR3 protein once. Of fewer than 550,000 distinct CDR3 sequences in the sample, more than 20% were seen once. This chain links TRBV6-8 with TRBJ1-6; D gene ambiguous. This TCR derives from a human donor in good health (CMV status not recorded). Some clones in this sample may be carry-over from other donors' samples. The sequenced material came from PBMCs. The CDR3 loop reads CASSLFRTNNSPLHF. For the CDR3, the DNA is TGTGCCAGCAGCCTCTTCCGGACTAACAATTCACCCCTCCACTTT.